This T cell receptor beta chain was identified in a study of blood T cell repertoires in COVID-19. Study summary: The samples span acute and convalescent COVID-19 from the United States, Italy and Spain. T cells, B-cell-depleted T cells, or PBMCs supplied cDNA or gDNA.

In this sample, this clone turned up once. Authors' methods: Using reference gene primer amplification, nucleated cell counts were estimated. Profiled with immunoSEQ multiplex PCR; TCRdb holds only in-frame clones, not every one. V, J and clone size are those of that table, while D and trimming were read from the DNA. The table lists some 330,000 clones, roughly 90% of them singletons, with 4% in the top ten. Germline CDR1 MNHEY, CDR2 SMNVEV (reference sequence). After removal of 2 bases from V and 2 bases from J, the junction contained 3 bases not matched to a gene. The CDR3 runs 15 residues. The genes are TRBV27 and TRBJ1-2; TRBD1 aligns across 9 bases. This TCR derives from a woman aged 50 to 65 with active or convalescent COVID-19. The sample was peripheral blood. In nucleotides, the CDR3 is TGTGCCAGCAGTTTAGTGGGACAGGGAAACTATGGCTACACCTTC. It specifies CASSLVGQGNYGYTF.